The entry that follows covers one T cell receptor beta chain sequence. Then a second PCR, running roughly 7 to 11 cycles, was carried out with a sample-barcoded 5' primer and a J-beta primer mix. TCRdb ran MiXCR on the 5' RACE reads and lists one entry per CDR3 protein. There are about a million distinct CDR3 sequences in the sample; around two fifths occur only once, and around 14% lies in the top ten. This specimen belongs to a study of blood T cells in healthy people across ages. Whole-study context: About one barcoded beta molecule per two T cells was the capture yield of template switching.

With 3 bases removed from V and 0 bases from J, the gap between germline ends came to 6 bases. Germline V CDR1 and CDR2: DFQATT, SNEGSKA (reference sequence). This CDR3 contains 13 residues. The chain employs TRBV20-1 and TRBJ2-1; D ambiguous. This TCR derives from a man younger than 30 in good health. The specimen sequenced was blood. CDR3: CSARSRSYNEQFF. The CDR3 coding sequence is TGCAGTGCTAGGAGTCGCTCCTACAATGAGCAGTTCTTC.